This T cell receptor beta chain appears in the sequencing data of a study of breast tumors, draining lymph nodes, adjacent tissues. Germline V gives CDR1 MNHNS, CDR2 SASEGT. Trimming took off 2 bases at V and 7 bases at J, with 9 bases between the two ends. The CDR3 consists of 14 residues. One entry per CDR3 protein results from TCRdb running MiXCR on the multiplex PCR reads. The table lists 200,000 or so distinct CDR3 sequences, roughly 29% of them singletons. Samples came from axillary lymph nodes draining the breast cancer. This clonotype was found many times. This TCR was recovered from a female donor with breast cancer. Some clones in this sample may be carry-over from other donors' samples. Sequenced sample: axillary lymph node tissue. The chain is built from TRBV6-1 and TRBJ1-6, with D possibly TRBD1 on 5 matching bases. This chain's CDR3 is CASSELWGNSPLHF. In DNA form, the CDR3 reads TGTGCCAGCAGTGAACTGTGGGGGAATTCACCCCTCCACTTT.